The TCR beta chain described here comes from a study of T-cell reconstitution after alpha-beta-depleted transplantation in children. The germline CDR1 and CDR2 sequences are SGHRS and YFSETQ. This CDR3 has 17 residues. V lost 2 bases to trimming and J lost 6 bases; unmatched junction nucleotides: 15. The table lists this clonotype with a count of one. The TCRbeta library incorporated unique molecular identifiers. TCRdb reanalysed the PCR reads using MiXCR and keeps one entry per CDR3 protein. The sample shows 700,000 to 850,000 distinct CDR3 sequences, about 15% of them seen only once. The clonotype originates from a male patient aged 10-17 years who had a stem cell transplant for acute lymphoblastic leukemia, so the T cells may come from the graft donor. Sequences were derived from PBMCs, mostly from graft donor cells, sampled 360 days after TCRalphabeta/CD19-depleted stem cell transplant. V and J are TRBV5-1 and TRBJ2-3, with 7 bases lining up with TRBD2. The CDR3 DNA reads TGCGCCAGCAGCTTCGAAGCGGGAATTAGAACGACGGATACGCAGTATTTT. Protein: CASSFEAGIRTTDTQYF.